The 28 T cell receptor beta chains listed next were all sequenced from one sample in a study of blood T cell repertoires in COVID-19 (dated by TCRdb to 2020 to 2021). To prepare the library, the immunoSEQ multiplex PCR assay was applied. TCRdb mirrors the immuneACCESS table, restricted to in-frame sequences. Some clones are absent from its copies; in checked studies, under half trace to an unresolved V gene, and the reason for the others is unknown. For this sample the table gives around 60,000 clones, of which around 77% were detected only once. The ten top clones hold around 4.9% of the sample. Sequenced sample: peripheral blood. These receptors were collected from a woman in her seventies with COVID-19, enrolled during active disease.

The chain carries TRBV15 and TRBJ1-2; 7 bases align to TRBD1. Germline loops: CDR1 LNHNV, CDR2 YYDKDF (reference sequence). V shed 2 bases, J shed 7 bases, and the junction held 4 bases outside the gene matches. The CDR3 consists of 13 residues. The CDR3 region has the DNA TGTGCCACCAGCAGAACAGGGGAAGGTGGCTACACCTTC. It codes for CATSRTGEGGYTF.

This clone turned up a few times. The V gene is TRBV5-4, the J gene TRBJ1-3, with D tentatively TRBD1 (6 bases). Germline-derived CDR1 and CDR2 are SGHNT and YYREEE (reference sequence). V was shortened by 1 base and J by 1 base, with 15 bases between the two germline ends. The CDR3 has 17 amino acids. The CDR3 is CASSLFRGAQSGNTIYF. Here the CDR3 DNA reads TGTGCCAGCAGCTTGTTTCGGGGGGCGCAGTCTGGAAACACCATATATTTT.

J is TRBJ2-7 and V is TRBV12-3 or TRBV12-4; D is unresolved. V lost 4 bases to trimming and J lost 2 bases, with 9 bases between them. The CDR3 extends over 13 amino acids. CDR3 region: CASSYKPAYEQYF. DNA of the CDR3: TGTGCCAGCAGTTATAAGCCCGCCTACGAGCAGTACTTC.

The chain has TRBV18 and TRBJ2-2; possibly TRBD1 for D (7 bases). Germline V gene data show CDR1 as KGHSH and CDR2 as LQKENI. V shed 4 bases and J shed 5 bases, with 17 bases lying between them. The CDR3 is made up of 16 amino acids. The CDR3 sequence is CASSRGQEGRTGELFF. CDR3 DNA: TGTGCCAGCTCACGCGGACAGGAGGGTAGAACCGGGGAGCTGTTTTTT.

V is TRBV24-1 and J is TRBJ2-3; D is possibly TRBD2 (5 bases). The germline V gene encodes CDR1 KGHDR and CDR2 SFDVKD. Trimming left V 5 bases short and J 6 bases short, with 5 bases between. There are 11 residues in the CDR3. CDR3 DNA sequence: TGTGCCACCAGTGGAGGGGATACGCAGTATTTT. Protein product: CATSGGDTQYF.

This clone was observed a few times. The CDR3 DNA reads as TGTGCCAGCAGCTTACCTCCCCGACTAGCGGGGTTATACAATGAGCAGTTCTTC. Protein sequence: CASSLPPRLAGLYNEQFF. This chain joins TRBV7-9 and TRBJ2-1; 11 bases are a match to TRBD2. The germline gives CDR1 SEHNR, CDR2 FQNEAQ (reference sequence). The CDR3 has 18 amino acids. V lost 2 bases, J lost 4 bases, and 10 bases stayed unmatched.

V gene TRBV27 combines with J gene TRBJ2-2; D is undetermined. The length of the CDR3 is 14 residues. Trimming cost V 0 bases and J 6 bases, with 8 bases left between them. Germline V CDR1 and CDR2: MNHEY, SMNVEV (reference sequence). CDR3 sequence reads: CASSLSPVAGELFF. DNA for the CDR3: TGTGCCAGCAGTTTATCCCCGGTGGCCGGGGAGCTGTTTTTT.

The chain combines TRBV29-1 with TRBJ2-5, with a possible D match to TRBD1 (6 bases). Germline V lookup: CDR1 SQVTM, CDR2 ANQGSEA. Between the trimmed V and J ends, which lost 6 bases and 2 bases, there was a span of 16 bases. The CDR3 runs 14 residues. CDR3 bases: TGCAGCGTCCCAACCTGGGGGCGGCAAGAGACCCAGTACTTC. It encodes CSVPTWGRQETQYF. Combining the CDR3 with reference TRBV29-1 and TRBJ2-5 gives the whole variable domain SAVISQKPSRDICQRGTSLTIQCQVDSQVTMMFWYRQQPGQSLTLIATANQGSEATYESGFVIDKFPISRPNLTFSTLTVSNMSPEDSSIYLCSVPTWGRQETQYFGPGTRLLVL.

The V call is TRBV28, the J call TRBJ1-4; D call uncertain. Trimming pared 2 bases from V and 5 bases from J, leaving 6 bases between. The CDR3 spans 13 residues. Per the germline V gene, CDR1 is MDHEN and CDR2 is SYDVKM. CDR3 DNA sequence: TGTGCCAGCAGTTTAATCCAGAATGAAAAACTGTTTTTT. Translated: CASSLIQNEKLFF. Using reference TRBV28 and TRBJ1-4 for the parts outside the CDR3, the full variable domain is DVKVTQSSRYLVKRTGEKVFLECVQDMDHENMFWYRQDPGLGLRLIYFSYDVKMKEKGDIPEGYSVSREKKERFSLILESASTNQTSMYLCASSLIQNEKLFFGSGTQLSVL.

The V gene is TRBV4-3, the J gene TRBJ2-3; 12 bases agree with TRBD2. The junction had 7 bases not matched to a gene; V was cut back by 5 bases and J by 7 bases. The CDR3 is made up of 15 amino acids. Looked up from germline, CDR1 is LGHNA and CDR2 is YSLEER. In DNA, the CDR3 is TGCGCCAGCAGCTACGGACTAGCGGGGTTAAATACGCAGTATTTT. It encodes CASSYGLAGLNTQYF.

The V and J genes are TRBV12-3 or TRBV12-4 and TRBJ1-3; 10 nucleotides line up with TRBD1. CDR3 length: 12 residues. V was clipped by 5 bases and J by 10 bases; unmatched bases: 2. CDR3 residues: CASSMGQGTIYF. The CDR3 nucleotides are TGTGCCAGCAGTATGGGACAGGGGACCATATATTTT.

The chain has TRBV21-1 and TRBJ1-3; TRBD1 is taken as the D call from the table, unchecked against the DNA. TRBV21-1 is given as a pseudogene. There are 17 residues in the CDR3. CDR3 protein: CASSSPTGTFSGNTIYF. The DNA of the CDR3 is TGTGCCAGCAGCAGCCCGACAGGGACCTTCTCTGGAAACACCATATATTTT.

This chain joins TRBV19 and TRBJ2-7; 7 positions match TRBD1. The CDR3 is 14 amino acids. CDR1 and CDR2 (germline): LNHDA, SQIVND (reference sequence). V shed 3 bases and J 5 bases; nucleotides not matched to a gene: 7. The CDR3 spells CASSMAGGSDEQYF. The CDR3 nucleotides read TGTGCCAGTAGTATGGCAGGGGGTAGCGACGAGCAGTACTTC.

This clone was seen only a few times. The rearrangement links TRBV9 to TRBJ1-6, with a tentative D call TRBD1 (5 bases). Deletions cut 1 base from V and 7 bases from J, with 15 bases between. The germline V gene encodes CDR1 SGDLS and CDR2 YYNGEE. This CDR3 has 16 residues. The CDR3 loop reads CASSVSSGTLNSPLHF. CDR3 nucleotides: TGTGCCAGCAGCGTATCTTCAGGGACTTTGAATTCACCCCTCCACTTT.

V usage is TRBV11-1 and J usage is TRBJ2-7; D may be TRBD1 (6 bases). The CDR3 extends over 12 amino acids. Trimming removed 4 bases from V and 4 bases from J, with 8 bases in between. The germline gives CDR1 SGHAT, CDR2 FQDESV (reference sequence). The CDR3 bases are TGTGCCAGCAGCTCCCAGGGGTACGAGCAGTACGTC. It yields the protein CASSSQGYEQYV.

The CDR3 DNA follows: TGTGCCAGCAGTTTAGTAGGACAGGGGAGTTCACCCCTCCACTTT. Translating gives CASSLVGQGSSPLHF. The rearrangement uses TRBV27 and TRBJ1-6, with 9 bases that match TRBD1. Germline trimming cut 2 bases from V and 9 bases from J; bases unmatched to any gene: 5. CDR1 MNHEY and CDR2 SMNVEV come from the germline V gene (reference sequence). The CDR3 contains 15 residues.

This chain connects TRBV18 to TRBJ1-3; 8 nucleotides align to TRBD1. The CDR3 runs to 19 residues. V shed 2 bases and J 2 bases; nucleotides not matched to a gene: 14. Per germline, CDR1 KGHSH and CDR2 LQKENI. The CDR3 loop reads CASSPIGVSGGATGNTIYF. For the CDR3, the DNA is TGTGCCAGCTCACCAATAGGAGTTTCAGGGGGCGCTACTGGAAACACCATATATTTT.

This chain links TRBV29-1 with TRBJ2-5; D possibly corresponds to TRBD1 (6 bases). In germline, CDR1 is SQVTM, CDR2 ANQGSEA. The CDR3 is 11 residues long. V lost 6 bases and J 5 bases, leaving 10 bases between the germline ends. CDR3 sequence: CSVGALETQYF. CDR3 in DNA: TGCAGCGTGGGGGCCCTGGAGACCCAGTACTTC.

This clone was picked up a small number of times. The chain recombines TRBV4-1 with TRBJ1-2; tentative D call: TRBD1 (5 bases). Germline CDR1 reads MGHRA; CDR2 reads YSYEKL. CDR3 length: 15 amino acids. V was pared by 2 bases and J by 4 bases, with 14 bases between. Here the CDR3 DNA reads TGCGCCAGCAGCCAAACTTATCCGGGGGTCTATGGCTACACCTTC. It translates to CASSQTYPGVYGYTF.

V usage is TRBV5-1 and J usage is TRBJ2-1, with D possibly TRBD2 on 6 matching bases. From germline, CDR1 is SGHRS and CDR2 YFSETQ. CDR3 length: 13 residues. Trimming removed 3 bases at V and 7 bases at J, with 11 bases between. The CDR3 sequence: CASSYTSKNEQFF. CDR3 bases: TGCGCCAGCAGCTACACTAGCAAGAATGAGCAGTTCTTC.

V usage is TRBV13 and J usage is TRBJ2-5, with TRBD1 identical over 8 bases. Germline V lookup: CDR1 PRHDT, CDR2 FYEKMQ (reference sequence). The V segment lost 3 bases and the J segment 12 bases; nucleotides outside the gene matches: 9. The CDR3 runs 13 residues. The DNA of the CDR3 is TGTGCCAGCAGCTTCTCCGCCGACAGGGGCAAGTACTTC. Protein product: CASSFSADRGKYF. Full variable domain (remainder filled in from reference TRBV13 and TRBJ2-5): AAGVIQSPRHLIKEKRETATLKCYPIPRHDTVYWYQQGPGQDPQFLISFYEKMQSDKGSIPDRFSAQQFSDYHSELNMSSLELGDSALYFCASSFSADRGKYFGPGTRLLVL.

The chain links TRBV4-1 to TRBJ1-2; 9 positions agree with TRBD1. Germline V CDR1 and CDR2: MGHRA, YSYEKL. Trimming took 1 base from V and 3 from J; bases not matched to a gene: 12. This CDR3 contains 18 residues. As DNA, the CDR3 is TGCGCCAGCAGCCAAGGGAGGACAGGGGCCCCCGGGGACTATGGCTACACCTTC. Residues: CASSQGRTGAPGDYGYTF.

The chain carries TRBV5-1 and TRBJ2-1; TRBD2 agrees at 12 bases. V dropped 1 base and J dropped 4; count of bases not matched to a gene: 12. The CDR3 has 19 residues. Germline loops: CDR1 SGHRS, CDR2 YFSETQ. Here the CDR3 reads CASSLLALAGGKNYNEQFF. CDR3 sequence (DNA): TGCGCCAGCAGCTTGCTGGCGCTAGCGGGAGGGAAAAATTACAATGAGCAGTTCTTC.

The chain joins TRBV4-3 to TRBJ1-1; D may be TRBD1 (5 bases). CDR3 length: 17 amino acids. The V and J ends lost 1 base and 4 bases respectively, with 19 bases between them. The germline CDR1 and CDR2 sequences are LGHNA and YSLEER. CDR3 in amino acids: CASSQARFGAGGTEAFF. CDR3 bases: TGCGCCAGCAGCCAAGCCAGGTTCGGGGCGGGAGGCACTGAAGCTTTCTTT.

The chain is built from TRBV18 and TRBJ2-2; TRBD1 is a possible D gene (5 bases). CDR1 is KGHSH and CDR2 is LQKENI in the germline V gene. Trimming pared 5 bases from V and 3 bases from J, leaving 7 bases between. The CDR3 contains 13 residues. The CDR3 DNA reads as TGTGCCAGCTCAACCAGGGACACCGGGGAGCTGTTTTTT. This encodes CASSTRDTGELFF.

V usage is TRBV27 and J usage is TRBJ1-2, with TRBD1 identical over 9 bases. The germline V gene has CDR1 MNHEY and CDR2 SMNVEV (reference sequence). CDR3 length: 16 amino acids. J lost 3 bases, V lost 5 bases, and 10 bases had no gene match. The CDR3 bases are TGTGCCAGCAGTCCCAAGGGACAGGGAGTCTACTATGGCTACACCTTC. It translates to CASSPKGQGVYYGYTF.

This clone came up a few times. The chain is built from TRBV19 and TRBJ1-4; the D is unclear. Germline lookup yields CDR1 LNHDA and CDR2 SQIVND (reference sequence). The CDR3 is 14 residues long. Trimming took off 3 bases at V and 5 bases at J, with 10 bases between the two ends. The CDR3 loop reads CASSIASANEKLFF. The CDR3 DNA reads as TGTGCCAGTAGTATCGCCAGCGCAAATGAAAAACTGTTTTTT. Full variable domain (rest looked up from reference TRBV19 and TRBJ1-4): DGGITQSPKYLFRKEGQNVTLSCEQNLNHDAMYWYRQDPGQGLRLIYYSQIVNDFQKGDIAEGYSVSREKKESFPLTVTSAQKNPTAFYLCASSIASANEKLFFGSGTQLSVL.

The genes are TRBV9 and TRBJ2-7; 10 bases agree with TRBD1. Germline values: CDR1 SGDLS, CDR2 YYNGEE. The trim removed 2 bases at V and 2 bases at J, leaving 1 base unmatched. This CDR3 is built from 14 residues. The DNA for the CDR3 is TGTGCCAGCAGCGTTGGACAGGGGGCCTACGAGCAGTACTTC. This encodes CASSVGQGAYEQYF.